This T cell receptor (beta chain) was obtained from a study of T cells in Graves' hyperthyroidism and ophthalmopathy. Study findings and constraints: Ophthalmopathy, as predicted by the model, came a median about six months after the prediction. Among thyroid clonotypes expanded above 0.001, most also appeared in blood.

There are many counts of this clonotype. Its antigen is as yet unknown. Between the trimmed V and J ends, which lost 4 bases and 4 bases, there was a span of 17 bases. Germline CDR1 DFQATT, CDR2 SNEGSKA (reference sequence). CDR3 size: 14 residues. Diagnoses used clinical symptoms, serum thyroxine and TRAb, thyroid ultrasound and orbital computed tomography. Fresh peripheral blood, roughly 9.8 ml of it, supplied the PBMCs. Amplified TCR beta CDR3 regions came from RNA transcripts. Researchers ran a first-round RT-PCR on the TCR CDR3 using the HTBI primer set. TCRdb itself ran the multiplex PCR reads through MiXCR, one entry per CDR3 protein. The sample holds about 400,000 distinct CDR3 sequences, roughly 14% seen once.

Source material: blood. This chain connects TRBV20-1 to TRBJ2-7, with D possibly TRBD2 on 5 matching bases. The receptor was derived from a man aged 18 to 30 with Graves' ophthalmopathy. CDR3 nucleotide sequence: TGCAGTGCTAACCCCCTAGGGAGTATGTACGAGCAGTACTTC. This sequence encodes CSANPLGSMYEQYF.